This passage covers 6 T cell receptor beta chains from one sample sequenced in a study of OX40 agonist ivuxolimab in advanced cancers. Sequenced by immunoSEQ multiplex PCR; TCRdb stores in-frame clones only, minus some. Of 80,000 to 95,000 clones in the sample, approximately 91% were seen once. Source: CD4+ or CD8+ T cells sorted from blood, taken in a trial of the OX40 agonist ivuxolimab. The receptors shown here come from an adult with an advanced solid tumor such as melanoma, head and neck, liver or kidney cancer.

This clone was seen once. This chain joins TRBV5-1 and TRBJ2-2; TRBD2 aligns across 9 bases. There are 17 residues in the CDR3. V lost 3 bases, J lost 7 bases, and 13 bases stayed unmatched. CDR1 is SGHRS and CDR2 is YFSETQ in the germline V gene. Here the CDR3 DNA reads TGCGCCAGCAGCTCTGGTGCGGCGGGGGGGCTGATCGGGGAGCTGTTTTTT. Encoded protein: CASSSGAAGGLIGELFF.

The chain carries TRBV18 and TRBJ2-5, with D perhaps matching TRBD1 (6 bases). CDR1 KGHSH and CDR2 LQKENI come from the germline V gene. Deletions cut 5 bases from V and 5 bases from J, with 12 bases between. The CDR3 loop spans 13 amino acids. CDR3 protein: CASSGQNEETQYF. In DNA, the CDR3 is TGTGCCAGCTCAGGACAGAATGAGGAGACCCAGTACTTC. Filled out from reference TRBV18 and TRBJ2-5, the complete variable domain reads NAGVMQNPRHLVRRRGQEARLRCSPMKGHSHVYWYRQLPEEGLKFMVYLQKENIIDESGMPKERFSAEFPKEGPSILRIQQVVRGDSAAYFCASSGQNEETQYFGPGTRLLVL.

V is TRBV9 and J is TRBJ1-2; D may be TRBD1 (6 bases). The CDR3 totals 13 residues. Trimming cost V 4 bases and J 5 bases, with 12 bases left between them. In germline, CDR1 is SGDLS, CDR2 YYNGEE. CDR3 DNA sequence: TGTGCCAGCAGCACTCAAAGGGGGTATGGCTACACCTTC. It encodes CASSTQRGYGYTF.

V gene TRBV7-2 combines with J gene TRBJ1-6; D is unclear. Trimming shortened V by 5 bases and J by 8 bases, and 13 bases separated the two germline ends. Germline V gene lookup returns CDR1 SGHTA and CDR2 FQGNSA. The CDR3 extends over 14 amino acids. CDR3 DNA: TGTGCCAGCAGCCTTCGGGAGGACTATTCACCCCTCCACTTT. It is translated as CASSLREDYSPLHF.

This chain links TRBV28 with TRBJ2-7, with D unclear. The CDR3 sequence is 13 residues long. V was trimmed by 11 bases and J by 5 bases, leaving 19 bases between them. In germline, CDR1 is MDHEN, CDR2 SYDVKM. The CDR3 DNA is TGTGCCTACCAGTCCCTAGGGTCACACGAGCAGTACTTC. It encodes CAYQSLGSHEQYF. The variable domain in full, with the rest retrieved from reference TRBV28 and TRBJ2-7, is DVKVTQSSRYLVKRTGEKVFLECVQDMDHENMFWYRQDPGLGLRLIYFSYDVKMKEKGDIPEGYSVSREKKERFSLILESASTNQTSMYLCAYQSLGSHEQYFGPGTRLTVT.

This clone was detected once. The chain uses TRBV7-2 and TRBJ2-7, with D possibly matching TRBD1 (6 bases). CDR3 size: 14 residues. CDR1 is SGHTA and CDR2 is FQGNSA in the germline V gene. Trimming removed 5 bases from V and 3 bases from J, with 14 bases in between. CDR3 protein: CASSPDSRYYEQYF. For the CDR3, the DNA is TGTGCCAGCAGCCCGGACAGTAGATACTACGAGCAGTACTTC.